The rows below give T cell receptor beta chains drawn from one sample of a study of long-term antiretroviral therapy in people with HIV. TCRdb keeps only in-frame clones here, not all; method: immunoSEQ multiplex PCR. The sample lists 25,000 to 35,000 clones; approximately 84% were seen once. Material: unsorted PBMCs, obtained 2 years after starting antiretroviral therapy. The receptors were gathered from a man in his fifties or sixties with HIV. The CDR3 runs from the conserved cysteine through the conserved F or W. The D gene is left open where the match is weak. The size of a clone is reported for some rows only, either as once, few or many, or as a class for expanded clones.

V	D	size	J	CDR3	DNA
TRBV19	NA	NA	TRBJ2-1	CASSPTYNEQFF	TGTGCCAGTAGTCCCACCTACAATGAGCAGTTCTTC
TRBV7-2	NA	NA	TRBJ2-3	CASSPWTDTQYF	TGTGCCAGCAGCCCATGGACAGATACGCAGTATTTT
TRBV27	TRBD1	NA	TRBJ1-5	CASSTRQGEIVNQPQHF	TGTGCCAGCAGTACACGACAGGGGGAGATTGTGAATCAGCCCCAGCATTTT
TRBV11-3	NA	NA	TRBJ1-3	CASSFQGNSGNTIYF	TGTGCCAGCAGCTTCCAAGGGAACTCTGGAAACACCATATATTTT
TRBV27	TRBD1	once	TRBJ1-2	CASRGTGGNYGYTF	TGTGCCAGCAGGGGGACAGGGGGCAACTATGGCTACACCTTC
TRBV7-8	NA	NA	TRBJ2-3	CASSLIGEDTQYF	TGTGCCAGCAGCTTAATCGGGGAGGATACGCAGTATTTT
TRBV4-1	NA	NA	TRBJ2-5	CASSQLGLPETQYF	TGCGCCAGCAGCCAACTGGGTTTGCCTGAGACCCAGTACTTC
TRBV4-3	NA	NA	TRBJ2-7	CASSQELYSDYEQYF	TGCGCCAGCAGCCAAGAATTGTACAGTGACTACGAGCAGTACTTC
TRBV28	TRBD1	NA	TRBJ1-2	CASSSEAGGSYGYTF	TGTGCCAGCAGCTCTGAAGCAGGGGGGTCCTATGGCTACACCTTC
TRBV7-7	TRBD1	NA	TRBJ1-5	CASSLTGVQPQHF	TGTGCTAGCAGTTTAACAGGGGTCCAGCCCCAGCATTTT
TRBV5-4	TRBD2	NA	TRBJ2-7	CASSKAGTSGEQYF	TGTGCCAGCAGCAAAGCCGGGACTAGCGGCGAGCAGTACTTC
TRBV9	TRBD2	few	TRBJ2-7	CASSEGLAGTHEQYF	TGTGCCAGCAGCGAGGGACTAGCGGGAACCCACGAGCAGTACTTC
TRBV7-9	NA	NA	TRBJ1-4	CASSPRGRSNEKLFF	TGTGCCAGCAGCCCTCGCGGACGGTCTAATGAAAAACTGTTTTTT
TRBV28	NA	NA	TRBJ2-7	CASSFEGGSSYEQYF	TGTGCCAGCAGTTTCGAGGGGGGTAGTTCCTACGAGCAGTACTTC
TRBV7-9	NA	NA	TRBJ1-4	CASSLARDNEKLFF	TGTGCCAGCAGCTTAGCCAGGGACAATGAAAAACTGTTTTTT
TRBV19	NA	NA	TRBJ1-1	CASSEPGTALNTEAFF	TGTGCCAGTAGTGAACCCGGGACGGCCCTGAACACTGAAGCTTTCTTT
TRBV4-3	TRBD1	NA	TRBJ2-1	CASSQDPGGAYNEQFF	TGCGCCAGCAGCCAAGATCCAGGGGGCGCCTACAATGAGCAGTTCTTC
TRBV5-1	TRBD2	NA	TRBJ2-7	CASSSGTSGDYEQYF	TGCGCCAGCAGCTCCGGGACTAGCGGGGACTACGAGCAGTACTTC
TRBV7-2	NA	NA	TRBJ2-5	CASSLQETQYF	TGTGCCAGCAGCTTACAAGAGACCCAGTACTTC
TRBV6-6	NA	NA	TRBJ1-5	CASSFPDRNQPQHF	TGTGCCAGCAGTTTCCCCGACCGCAATCAGCCCCAGCATTTT
TRBV9	NA	NA	TRBJ2-1	CASSHVGRLLNNEQFF	TGTGCCAGCAGCCACGTGGGCAGGCTTTTGAACAATGAGCAGTTCTTC
TRBV28	TRBD1	NA	TRBJ2-3	CASRGTDTDTQYF	TGTGCCAGCAGAGGGACAGACACAGATACGCAGTATTTT
TRBV7-6	TRBD1	NA	TRBJ2-7	CASSPTQGTDEQYF	TGTGCCAGCAGCCCAACACAGGGGACCGACGAGCAGTACTTC
TRBV7-3	TRBD1	NA	TRBJ1-1	CASSLVGQGDTEAFF	TGTGCCAGCAGCTTAGTGGGGCAGGGGGACACTGAAGCTTTCTTT
TRBV6-4	NA	NA	TRBJ2-3	CASSDSGREPDTQYF	TGTGCCAGCAGTGACTCCGGACGGGAGCCAGATACGCAGTATTTT
TRBV7-9	TRBD1	NA	TRBJ1-2	CASSLVSGGYDGYTF	TGTGCCAGCAGCTTAGTGTCAGGGGGTTATGACGGCTACACCTTC
TRBV5-1	NA	NA	TRBJ2-1	CASSLRQASSYNEQFF	TGCGCCAGCAGCTTGAGACAGGCGAGCTCCTACAATGAGCAGTTCTTC
TRBV28	TRBD2	NA	TRBJ2-7	CASSLPWELAGGLYEQYF	TGTGCCAGCAGTTTGCCCTGGGAACTAGCGGGAGGTCTCTACGAGCAGTACTTC
TRBV20-1	NA	NA	TRBJ2-1	CSATRKGEQFF	TGCAGTGCTACGCGGAAAGGTGAGCAGTTCTTC